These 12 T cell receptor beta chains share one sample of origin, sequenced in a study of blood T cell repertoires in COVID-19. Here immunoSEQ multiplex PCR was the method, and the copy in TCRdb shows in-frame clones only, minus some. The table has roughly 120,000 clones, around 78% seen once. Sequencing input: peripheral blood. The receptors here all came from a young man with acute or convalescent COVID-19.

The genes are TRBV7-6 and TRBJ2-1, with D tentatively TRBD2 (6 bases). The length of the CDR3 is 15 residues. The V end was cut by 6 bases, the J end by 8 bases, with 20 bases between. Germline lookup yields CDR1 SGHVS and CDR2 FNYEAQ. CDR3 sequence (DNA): TGTGCCAGCAGGGCCCCCGGGCCCCCGGGGGATGAGCAGTTCTTC. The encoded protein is CASRAPGPPGDEQFF.

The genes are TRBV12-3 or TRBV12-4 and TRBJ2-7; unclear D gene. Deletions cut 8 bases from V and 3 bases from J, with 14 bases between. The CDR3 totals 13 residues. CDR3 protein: CASSLGSRYEQYV. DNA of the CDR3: TGTGCCAGCTCCCTGGGCAGCCGCTACGAGCAGTACGTC.

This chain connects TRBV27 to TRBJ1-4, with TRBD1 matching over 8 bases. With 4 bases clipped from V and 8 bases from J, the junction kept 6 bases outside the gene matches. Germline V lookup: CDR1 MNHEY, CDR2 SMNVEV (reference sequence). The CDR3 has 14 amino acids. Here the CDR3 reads CASSSRQGIEKLFF. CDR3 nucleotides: TGTGCCAGCAGTTCCCGACAGGGGATAGAAAAACTGTTTTTT. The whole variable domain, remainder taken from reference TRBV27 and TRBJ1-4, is EAQVTQNPRYLITVTGKKLTVTCSQNMNHEYMSWYRQDPGLGLRQIYYSMNVEVTDKGDVPEGYKVSRKEKRNFPLILESPSPNQTSLYFCASSSRQGIEKLFFGSGTQLSVL.

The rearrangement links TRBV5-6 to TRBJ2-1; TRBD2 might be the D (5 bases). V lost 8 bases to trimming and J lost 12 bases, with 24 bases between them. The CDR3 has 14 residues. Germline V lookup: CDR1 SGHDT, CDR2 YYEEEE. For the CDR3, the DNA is TGTGCCAGTCACCCTGGTTTTGTAGCGCCGTGGCAGTTCTTC. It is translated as CASHPGFVAPWQFF.

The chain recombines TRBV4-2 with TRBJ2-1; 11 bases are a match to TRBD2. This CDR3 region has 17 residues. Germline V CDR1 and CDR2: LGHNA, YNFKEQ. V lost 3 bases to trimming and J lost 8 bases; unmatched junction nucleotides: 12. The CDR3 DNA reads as TGTGCCAGCAGCCAGGGAACTAGCGGGAGATTGTCGGATGAGCAGTTCTTC. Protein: CASSQGTSGRLSDEQFF.

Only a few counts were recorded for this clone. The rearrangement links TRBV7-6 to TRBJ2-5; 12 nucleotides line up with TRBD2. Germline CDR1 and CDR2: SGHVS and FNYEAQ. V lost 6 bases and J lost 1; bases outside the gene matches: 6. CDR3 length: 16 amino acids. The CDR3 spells CASRVTSGGTQETQYF. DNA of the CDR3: TGTGCCAGCAGGGTGACTAGCGGGGGAACCCAAGAGACCCAGTACTTC. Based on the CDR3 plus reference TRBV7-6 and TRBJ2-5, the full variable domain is GAGVSQSPRYKVTKRGQDVALRCDPISGHVSLYWYRQALGQGPEFLTYFNYEAQQDKSGLPNDRFSAERPEGSISTLTIQRTEQRDSAMYRCASRVTSGGTQETQYFGPGTRLLVL.

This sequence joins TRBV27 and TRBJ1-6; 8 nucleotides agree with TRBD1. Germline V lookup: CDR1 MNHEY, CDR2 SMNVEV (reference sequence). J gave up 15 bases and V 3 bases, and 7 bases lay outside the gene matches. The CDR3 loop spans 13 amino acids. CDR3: CASSFGTGYLLHF. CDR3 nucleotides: TGTGCCAGCAGTTTTGGGACAGGATATCTCCTCCACTTT.

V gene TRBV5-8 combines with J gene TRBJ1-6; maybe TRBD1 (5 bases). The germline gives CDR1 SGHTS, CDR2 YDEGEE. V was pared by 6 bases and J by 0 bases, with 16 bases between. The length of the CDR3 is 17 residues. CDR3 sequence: CASTPWGRSSYNSPLHF. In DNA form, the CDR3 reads TGTGCCAGCACCCCCTGGGGCAGAAGCTCCTATAATTCACCCCTCCACTTT.

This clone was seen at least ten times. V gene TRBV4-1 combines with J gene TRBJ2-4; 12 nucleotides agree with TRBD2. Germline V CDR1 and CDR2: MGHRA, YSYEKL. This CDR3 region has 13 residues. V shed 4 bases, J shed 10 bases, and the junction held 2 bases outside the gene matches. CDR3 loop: CASSLGTSGIQYF. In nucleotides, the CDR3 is TGCGCCAGCAGCCTGGGGACTAGCGGGATTCAGTACTTC.

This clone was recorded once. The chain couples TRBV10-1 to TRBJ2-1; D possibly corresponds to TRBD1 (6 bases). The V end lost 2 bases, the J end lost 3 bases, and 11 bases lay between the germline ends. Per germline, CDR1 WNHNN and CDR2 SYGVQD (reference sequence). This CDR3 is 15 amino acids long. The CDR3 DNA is TGCGCCAGCAGTGAGGGGGGCCAGGGCTACAATGAGCAGTTCTTC. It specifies CASSEGGQGYNEQFF.

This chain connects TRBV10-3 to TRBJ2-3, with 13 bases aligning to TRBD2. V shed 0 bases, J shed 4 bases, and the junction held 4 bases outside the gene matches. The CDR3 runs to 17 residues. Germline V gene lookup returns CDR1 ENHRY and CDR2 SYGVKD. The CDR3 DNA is TGTGCCATCAGTGAGTCCTATACTAGCGGGGGGGCAGATACGCAGTATTTT. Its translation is CAISESYTSGGADTQYF.

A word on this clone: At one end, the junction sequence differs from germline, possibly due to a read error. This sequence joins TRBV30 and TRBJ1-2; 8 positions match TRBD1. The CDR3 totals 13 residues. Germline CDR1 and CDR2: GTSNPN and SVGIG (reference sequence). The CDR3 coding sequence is TGTGCCCGGAGACAGGGGCTAGACTATGGCTACACCTTC. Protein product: CARRQGLDYGYTF.